Shown below are 4 T cell receptor beta chains from a single sample sequenced in a study of CD8 T cells in ankylosing spondylitis. TCRdb ran MiXCR on the 5' RACE reads and lists one entry per CDR3 protein. The data contain about 160,000 distinct CDR3 sequences, 18% of them seen just once; the ten biggest clones take up over 7.5%. Sequencing was carried out using blood, either unsorted or a sorted T cell fraction (not recorded which). The receptors here all came from a male donor with ankylosing spondylitis or in good health (not recorded which).

This clonotype was seen repeatedly, ten times or more. This chain links TRBV5-1 with TRBJ2-1; no clear D gene. The germline V and J ends were trimmed by 0 bases and 0 bases, with 7 bases remaining between them. The CDR3 covers 15 residues. Per the germline V gene, CDR1 is SGHRS and CDR2 is YFSETQ. The CDR3 DNA reads TGCGCCAGCAGCTTGGTCCTAAACTCCTACAATGAGCAGTTCTTC. This gives the protein CASSLVLNSYNEQFF.

At least ten counts were recorded for this clonotype. The V gene is TRBV5-1, the J gene TRBJ2-4; possibly TRBD1 or TRBD2 for D (6 bases each). The V gene lost 7 bases and the J gene lost 1 base, with 9 bases spanning the gap. Germline V lookup: CDR1 SGHRS, CDR2 YFSETQ. The CDR3 contains 13 residues. The CDR3 DNA reads TGCGCCAGCCAGGGGACTGCCAAAAACATTCAGTACTTC. This encodes CASQGTAKNIQYF.

This clonotype has ten or more counts. The chain joins TRBV29-1 to TRBJ2-7, with 8 bases aligning to TRBD1. CDR1 and CDR2 (germline): SQVTM, ANQGSEA. CDR3 length: 13 residues. The trim removed 7 bases at V and 0 bases at J, leaving 5 bases unmatched. CDR3 in amino acids: CSARTGSSYEQYF. CDR3 nucleotide sequence: TGCAGCGCTCGGACAGGGAGCTCCTACGAGCAGTACTTC.

CDR3 coding DNA: TGTGCCAGCAGCCTAGGACGGCTAAGAACCTACGAGCAGTACTTC. Residues: CASSLGRLRTYEQYF. V and J are TRBV28 and TRBJ2-7; the D is unclear. The V and J ends lost 6 bases and 2 bases respectively, with 17 bases between them. Germline CDR1 and CDR2: MDHEN and SYDVKM. The CDR3 totals 15 residues.